This note documents a single TCR beta chain sequence. Its antigen is still unknown. This specimen comes from a study of CD8 T cells in ankylosing spondylitis. V trimming: 4 bases; J trimming: 4 bases; junction bases outside the gene matches: 8. The CDR3 extends over 16 amino acids. Per germline, CDR1 MNHEY and CDR2 SMNVEV (reference sequence). Study findings and constraints: Disease-linked clones were CD8+ and relatively rare in peripheral blood. Enrichment of disease-linked clones was reportedly significant in matched ankylosing spondylitis synovial fluid. Seemingly distinctive of ankylosing spondylitis blood was a TCR beta motif formed by eight highly homologous variants.

Via MiXCR, TCRdb re-called the 5' RACE reads, giving one row per CDR3 protein. The sample gives 390,000 or so distinct CDR3 sequences, 20% to 25% of which show up once; around 16% is in the top ten. The genes are TRBV27 and TRBJ2-2; TRBD2 matches at 8 bases. This sequence originates from a male donor with ankylosing spondylitis. Sequenced input: blood, either unsorted or a sorted T cell fraction (not recorded which). CDR3 in amino acids: CASSSLAGPGTGELFF. DNA for the CDR3: TGTGCCAGCAGTTCCTTAGCGGGACCAGGCACCGGGGAGCTGTTTTTT.